This T cell receptor (beta chain) was identified in a study of shared clonotypes between healthy human individuals. Clones were read by immunoSEQ multiplex PCR, and TCRdb kept only the in-frame ones, dropping some. The table lists some 690,000 clones, 90% of them singletons. The CDR3 has 15 amino acids. Trimming took 4 bases from V and 5 from J; bases not matched to a gene: 5. CDR1 is SGHDN and CDR2 is FVKESK in the germline V gene. This TCR derives from a man aged 18 to 30 in good health. Some clones in this sample may be carry-over from other donors' samples. The chain links TRBV14 to TRBJ1-4; 9 bases fit TRBD1. Sequencing input: memory CD8+ T cells from PBMCs. Subset of the sample: CD45RO+ cells pooled with CCR7-negative TemRA cells. CDR3 amino acids: CASSPLGTGNEKLFF. Written as DNA, the CDR3 is TGTGCCAGCAGCCCCCTCGGGACAGGGAATGAAAAACTGTTTTTT.